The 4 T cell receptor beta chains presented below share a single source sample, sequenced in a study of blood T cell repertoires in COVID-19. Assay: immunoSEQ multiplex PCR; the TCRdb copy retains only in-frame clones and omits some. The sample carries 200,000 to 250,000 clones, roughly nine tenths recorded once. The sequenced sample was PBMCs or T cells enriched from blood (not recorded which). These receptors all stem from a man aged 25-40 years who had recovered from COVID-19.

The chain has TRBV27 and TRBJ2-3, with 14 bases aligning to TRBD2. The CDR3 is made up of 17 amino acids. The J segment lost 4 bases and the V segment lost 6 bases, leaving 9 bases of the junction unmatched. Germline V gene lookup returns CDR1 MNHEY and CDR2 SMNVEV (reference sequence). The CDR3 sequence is CASSGGTSGRGSDTQYF. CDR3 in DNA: TGTGCCAGCAGCGGGGGGACTAGCGGGAGAGGATCAGATACGCAGTATTTT.

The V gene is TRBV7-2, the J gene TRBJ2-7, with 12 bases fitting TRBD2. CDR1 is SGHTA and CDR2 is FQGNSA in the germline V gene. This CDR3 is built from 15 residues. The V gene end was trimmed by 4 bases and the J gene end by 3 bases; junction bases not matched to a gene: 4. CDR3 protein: CASSSSGRAFYEQYF. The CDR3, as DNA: TGTGCCAGCAGCTCTAGCGGGAGGGCCTTCTACGAGCAGTACTTC.

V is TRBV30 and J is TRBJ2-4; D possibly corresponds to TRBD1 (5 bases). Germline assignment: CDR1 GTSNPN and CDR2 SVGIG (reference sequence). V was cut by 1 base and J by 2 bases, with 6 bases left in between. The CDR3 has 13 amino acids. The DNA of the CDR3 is TGTGCCTGGAGTGCAGGGACCAAAAACATTCAGTACTTC. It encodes CAWSAGTKNIQYF.

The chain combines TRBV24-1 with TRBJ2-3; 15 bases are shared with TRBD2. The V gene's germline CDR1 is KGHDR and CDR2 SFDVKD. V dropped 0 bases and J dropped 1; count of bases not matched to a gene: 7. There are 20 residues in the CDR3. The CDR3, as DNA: TGTGCCACCAGTGATTTGCTCGGGACTAGCGGGAGGAAAGGCACAGATACGCAGTATTTT. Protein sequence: CATSDLLGTSGRKGTDTQYF.